Given below is one TCR beta chain in context. Its antigen is not known. This sample was included in a study of cytomegalovirus exposure and HLA in healthy donors. Points from the study as a whole: Rarity marked most TCR sequences, yet some public TCRs occurred in many donors. Analyses of presence and absence presupposed an approximately uniform sequencing depth across donors.

Trimming left V 6 bases short and J 2 bases short, with 15 bases between. Germline V gene sequence: CDR1 MNHEY, CDR2 SMNVEV (reference sequence). This CDR3 is 15 amino acids long. Those who donated were healthy bone marrow donors. PCR employed 60 Vbeta and 13 Jbeta primers. Under the authors' procedure: Later work found around 80 million unique TCR beta chains, with some 11 million shared. Using immunoSEQ multiplex PCR, the repertoire was profiled, and TCRdb retains in-frame clones only, with some absent. D and trimming were read from the DNA, whereas the V and J calls and clone size are those reported in that table. Of approximately 150,000 clones listed, around 75% are singletons.

The TCR originated in a man between 18 and 35 years old in good health and CMV-seropositive. The specimen was PBMCs. V gene TRBV27 combines with J gene TRBJ2-3; no reliable D call. CDR3 amino acids: CASRARPHDTDTQYF. The CDR3 DNA reads as TGTGCCAGCAGGGCCAGGCCACATGACACAGATACGCAGTATTTT.